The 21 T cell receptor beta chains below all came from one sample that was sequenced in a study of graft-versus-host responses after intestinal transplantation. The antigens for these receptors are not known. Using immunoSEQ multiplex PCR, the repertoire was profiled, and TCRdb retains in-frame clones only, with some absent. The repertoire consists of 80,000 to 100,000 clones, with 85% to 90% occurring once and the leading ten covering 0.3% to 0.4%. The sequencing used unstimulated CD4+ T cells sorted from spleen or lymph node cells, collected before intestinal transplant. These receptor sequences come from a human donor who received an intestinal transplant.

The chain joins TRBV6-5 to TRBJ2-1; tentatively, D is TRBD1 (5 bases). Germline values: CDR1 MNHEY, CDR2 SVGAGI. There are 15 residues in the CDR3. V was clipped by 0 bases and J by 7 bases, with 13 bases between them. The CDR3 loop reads CASSYSGAVGNEQFF. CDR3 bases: TGTGCCAGCAGTTACTCAGGGGCTGTCGGGAATGAGCAGTTCTTC.

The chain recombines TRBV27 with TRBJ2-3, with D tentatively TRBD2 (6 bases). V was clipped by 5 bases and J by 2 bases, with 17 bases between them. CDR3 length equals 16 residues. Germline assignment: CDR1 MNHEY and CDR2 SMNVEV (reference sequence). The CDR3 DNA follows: TGTGCCAGCAGTCCTGGACTAACCAGATACACAGATACGCAGTATTTT. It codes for CASSPGLTRYTDTQYF.

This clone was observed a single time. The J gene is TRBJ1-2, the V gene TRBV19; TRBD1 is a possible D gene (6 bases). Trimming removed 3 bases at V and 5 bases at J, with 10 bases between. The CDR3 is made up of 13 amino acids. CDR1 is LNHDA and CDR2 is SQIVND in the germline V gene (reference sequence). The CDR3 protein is CASSMVGQYGYTF. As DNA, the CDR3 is TGTGCCAGTAGTATGGTCGGACAGTATGGCTACACCTTC. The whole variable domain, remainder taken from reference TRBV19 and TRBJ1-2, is DGGITQSPKYLFRKEGQNVTLSCEQNLNHDAMYWYRQDPGQGLRLIYYSQIVNDFQKGDIAEGYSVSREKKESFPLTVTSAQKNPTAFYLCASSMVGQYGYTFGSGTRLTVV.

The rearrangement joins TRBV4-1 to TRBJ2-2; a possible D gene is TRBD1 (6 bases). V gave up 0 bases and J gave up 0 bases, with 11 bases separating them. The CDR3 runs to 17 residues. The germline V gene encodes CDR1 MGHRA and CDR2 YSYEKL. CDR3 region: CASSQDLDSSNTGELFF. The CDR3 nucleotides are TGCGCCAGCAGCCAAGATTTGGACAGCTCGAACACCGGGGAGCTGTTTTTT.

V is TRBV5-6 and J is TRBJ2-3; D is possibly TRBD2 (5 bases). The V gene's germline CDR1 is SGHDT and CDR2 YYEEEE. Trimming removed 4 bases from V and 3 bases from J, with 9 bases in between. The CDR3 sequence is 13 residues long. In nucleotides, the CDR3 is TGTGCCAGCAGCCGGCTAGCAACAGATACGCAGTATTTT. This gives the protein CASSRLATDTQYF.

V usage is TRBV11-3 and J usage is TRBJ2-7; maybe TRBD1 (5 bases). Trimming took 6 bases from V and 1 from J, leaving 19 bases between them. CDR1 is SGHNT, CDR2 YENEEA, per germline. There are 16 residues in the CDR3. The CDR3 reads CASRGVRANFSYEQYF. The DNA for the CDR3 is TGTGCCAGCAGAGGGGTACGGGCCAACTTTTCCTACGAGCAGTACTTC.

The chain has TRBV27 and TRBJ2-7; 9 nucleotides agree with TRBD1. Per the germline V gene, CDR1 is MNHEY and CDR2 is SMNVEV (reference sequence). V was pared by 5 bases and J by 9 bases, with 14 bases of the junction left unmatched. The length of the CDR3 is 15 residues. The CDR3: CASSQGPDRGLRQYF. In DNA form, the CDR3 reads TGTGCCAGCAGTCAGGGGCCGGACAGGGGATTAAGGCAGTACTTC.

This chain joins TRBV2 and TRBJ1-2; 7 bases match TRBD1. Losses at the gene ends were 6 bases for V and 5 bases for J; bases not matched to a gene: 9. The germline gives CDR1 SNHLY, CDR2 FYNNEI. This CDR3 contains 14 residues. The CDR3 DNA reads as TGTGCCAGCAGGTTGGAGGGGGCCGGGTATGGCTACACCTTC. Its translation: CASRLEGAGYGYTF. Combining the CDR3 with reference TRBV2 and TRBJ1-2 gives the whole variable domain EPEVTQTPSHQVTQMGQEVILRCVPISNHLYFYWYRQILGQKVEFLVSFYNNEISEKSEIFDDQFSVERPDGSNFTLKIRSTKLEDSAMYFCASRLEGAGYGYTFGSGTRLTVV.

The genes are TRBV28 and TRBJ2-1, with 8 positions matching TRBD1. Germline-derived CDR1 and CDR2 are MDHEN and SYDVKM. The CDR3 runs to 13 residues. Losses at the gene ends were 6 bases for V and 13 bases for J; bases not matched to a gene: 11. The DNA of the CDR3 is TGTGCCAGCAGATCGACAGGGGAGAGGGAACAGTTCTTC. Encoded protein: CASRSTGEREQFF. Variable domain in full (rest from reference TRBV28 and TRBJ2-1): DVKVTQSSRYLVKRTGEKVFLECVQDMDHENMFWYRQDPGLGLRLIYFSYDVKMKEKGDIPEGYSVSREKKERFSLILESASTNQTSMYLCASRSTGEREQFFGPGTRLTVL.

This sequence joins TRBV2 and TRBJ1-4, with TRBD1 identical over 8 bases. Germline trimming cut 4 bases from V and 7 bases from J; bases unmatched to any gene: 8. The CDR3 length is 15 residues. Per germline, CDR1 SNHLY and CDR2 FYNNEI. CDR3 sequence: CASSGTGYSGEKLFF. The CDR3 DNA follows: TGTGCCAGCAGTGGGACAGGGTATTCGGGTGAAAAACTGTTTTTT.

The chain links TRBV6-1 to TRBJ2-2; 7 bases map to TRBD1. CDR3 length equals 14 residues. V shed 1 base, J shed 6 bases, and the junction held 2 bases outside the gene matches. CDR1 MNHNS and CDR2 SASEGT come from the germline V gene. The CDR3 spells CASSEGQGAGELFF. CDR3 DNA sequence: TGTGCCAGCAGTGAAGGACAGGGCGCCGGGGAGCTGTTTTTT.

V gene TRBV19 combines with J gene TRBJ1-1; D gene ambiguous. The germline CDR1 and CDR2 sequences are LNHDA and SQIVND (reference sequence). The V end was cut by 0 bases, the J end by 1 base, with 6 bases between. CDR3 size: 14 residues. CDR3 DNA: TGTGCCAGTAGTATAGAAGGAGCGAACACTGAAGCTTTCTTT. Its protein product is CASSIEGANTEAFF.

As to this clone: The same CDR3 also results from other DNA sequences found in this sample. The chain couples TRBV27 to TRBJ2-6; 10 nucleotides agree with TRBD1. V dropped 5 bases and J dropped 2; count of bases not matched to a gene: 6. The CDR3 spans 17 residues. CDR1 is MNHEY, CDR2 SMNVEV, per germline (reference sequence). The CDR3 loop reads CASSPGQGEAGANVLTF. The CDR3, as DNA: TGTGCCAGCAGTCCCGGACAGGGGGAGGCTGGGGCCAACGTCCTGACTTTC.

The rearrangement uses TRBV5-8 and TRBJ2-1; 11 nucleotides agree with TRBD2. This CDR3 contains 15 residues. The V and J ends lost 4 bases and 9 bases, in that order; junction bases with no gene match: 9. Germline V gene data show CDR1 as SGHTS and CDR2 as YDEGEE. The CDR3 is CASSKGLAAIPEQFF. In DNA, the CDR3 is TGTGCCAGCAGCAAGGGACTAGCGGCGATCCCTGAGCAGTTCTTC.

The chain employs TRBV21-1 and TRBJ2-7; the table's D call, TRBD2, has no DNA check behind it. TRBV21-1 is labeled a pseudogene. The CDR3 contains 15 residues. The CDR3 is CASSKASGTSYEQYF. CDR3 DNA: TGTGCCAGCAGCAAGGCTAGCGGGACCTCCTACGAGCAGTACTTC.

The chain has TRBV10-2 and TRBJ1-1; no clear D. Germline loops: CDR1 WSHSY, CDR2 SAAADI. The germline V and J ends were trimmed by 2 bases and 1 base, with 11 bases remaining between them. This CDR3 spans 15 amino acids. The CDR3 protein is CASSEGRDWNTEAFF. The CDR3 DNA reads TGCGCCAGCAGTGAGGGGCGGGATTGGAACACTGAAGCTTTCTTT.

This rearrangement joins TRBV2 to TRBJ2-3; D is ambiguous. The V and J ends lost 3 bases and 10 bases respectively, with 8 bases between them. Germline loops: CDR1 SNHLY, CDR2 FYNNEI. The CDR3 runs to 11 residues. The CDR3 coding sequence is TGTGCCAGCAGTGAGTCAGTTGCGCAGTATTTT. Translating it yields CASSESVAQYF.

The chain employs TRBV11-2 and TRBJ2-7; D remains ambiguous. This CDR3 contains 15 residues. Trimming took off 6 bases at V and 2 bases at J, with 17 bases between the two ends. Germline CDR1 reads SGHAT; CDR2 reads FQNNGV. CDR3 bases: TGTGCCAGCAGTCCCGATTCGGTGTTCGCCTACGAGCAGTACTTC. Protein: CASSPDSVFAYEQYF.

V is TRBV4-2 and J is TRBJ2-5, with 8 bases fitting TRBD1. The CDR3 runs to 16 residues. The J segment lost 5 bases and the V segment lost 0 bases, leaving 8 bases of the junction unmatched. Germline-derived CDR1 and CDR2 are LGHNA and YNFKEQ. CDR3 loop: CASSQDSRTGLETQYF. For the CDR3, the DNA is TGTGCCAGCAGCCAAGATTCTAGGACAGGGTTGGAGACCCAGTACTTC.

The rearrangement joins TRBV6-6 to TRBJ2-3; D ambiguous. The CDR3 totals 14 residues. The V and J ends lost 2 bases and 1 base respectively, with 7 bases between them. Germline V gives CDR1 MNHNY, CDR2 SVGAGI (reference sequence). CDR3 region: CASSYLPRTDTQYF. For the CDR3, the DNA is TGTGCCAGCAGTTACCTACCTCGCACAGATACGCAGTATTTT.

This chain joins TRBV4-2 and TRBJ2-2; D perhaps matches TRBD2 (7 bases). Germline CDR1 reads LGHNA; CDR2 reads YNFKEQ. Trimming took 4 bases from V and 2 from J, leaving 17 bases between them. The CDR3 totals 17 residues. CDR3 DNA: TGTGCCAGCAGCCGGAGGGGCGGGGGCGGAAACACCGGGGAGCTGTTTTTT. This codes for CASSRRGGGGNTGELFF.